Each of the 27 T cell receptor beta chains below was sequenced from the same sample in a study of CD8+CD57+ T cells in acquired aplastic anemia. Sequencing involved patients with CD8+CD57+ cell expansion previously shown by flow cytometry. Template material for TCR beta VDJ and CDR3 profiling consisted of genomic DNA. TCRdb fed the reads into MiXCR, producing one record per CDR3 protein. The table includes about 200,000 distinct CDR3 sequences, around 50% detected once. Source material: sorted CD4+, CD8+, or CD8+CD57+ T cells (not recorded which) from PBMCs. These receptors all stem from a human donor with aplastic anemia.

This clonotype was recorded many times. The genes are TRBV9 and TRBJ1-4; no reliable D call. The CDR3 runs 14 residues. The V and J ends lost 0 bases and 3 bases respectively, with 6 bases between them. CDR1 and CDR2 from the germline V gene are SGDLS and YYNGEE. The CDR3 loop reads CASSVGGPNEKLFF. The CDR3 bases are TGTGCCAGCAGCGTAGGCGGGCCTAATGAAAAACTGTTTTTT.

Notes on this clonotype: At one end the junction does not follow the germline gene, possibly because of a read error. This sequence joins TRBV11-2 and TRBJ1-3; D possibly corresponds to TRBD1 (5 bases). This CDR3 comprises 16 residues. Germline CDR1 reads SGHAT; CDR2 reads FQNNGV. In DNA, the CDR3 is TGTGCCAGCAGCTTAGAAAGGGGTGACTCTGGAGACACCATATATTTT. It yields the protein CASSLERGDSGDTIYF.

This clonotype was counted ten times or more. The chain combines TRBV7-6 with TRBJ2-3; no clear D. Trimming pared 4 bases from V and 0 bases from J, leaving 8 bases between. The germline V gene has CDR1 SGHVS and CDR2 FNYEAQ. The CDR3 totals 14 residues. This chain's CDR3 is CASSSTLSTDTQYF. CDR3 nucleotide sequence: TGTGCCAGCAGCTCGACCCTGAGCACAGATACGCAGTATTTT. Combining the CDR3 with reference TRBV7-6 and TRBJ2-3 gives the whole variable domain GAGVSQSPRYKVTKRGQDVALRCDPISGHVSLYWYRQALGQGPEFLTYFNYEAQQDKSGLPNDRFSAERPEGSISTLTIQRTEQRDSAMYRCASSSTLSTDTQYFGPGTRLTVL.

This clonotype was detected only a few times. The chain is built from TRBV2 and TRBJ2-5; D not certain. The V and J ends lost 5 bases and 5 bases respectively, with 9 bases between them. The CDR3 has 12 residues. Germline V gives CDR1 SNHLY, CDR2 FYNNEI. In DNA form, the CDR3 reads TGTGCCAGCAGTAACGGTATGGAGACCCAGTACTTC. Translation gives CASSNGMETQYF.

The chain employs TRBV29-1 and TRBJ1-6; D perhaps matches TRBD1 (6 bases). The CDR3 loop spans 11 amino acids. V was pared by 7 bases and J by 8 bases, with 9 bases between. The germline V gene has CDR1 SQVTM and CDR2 ANQGSEA. In DNA form, the CDR3 reads TGCAGCGCTGGGGGCGATTCACCCCTCCACTTT. This sequence encodes CSAGGDSPLHF.

This clonotype has just a few counts. The V gene is TRBV15, the J gene TRBJ2-7; TRBD2 aligns across 10 bases. Trimming took 4 bases from V and 4 from J; bases not matched to a gene: 4. This CDR3 contains 14 residues. CDR1 and CDR2 from the germline V gene are LNHNV and YYDKDF (reference sequence). CDR3 sequence (DNA): TGTGCCACCAGCACTAGGGGACTAGCGTACGAGCAGTACTTC. It translates to CATSTRGLAYEQYF. Looking up the rest from reference TRBV15 and TRBJ2-7 gives the full variable domain: DAMVIQNPRYQVTQFGKPVTLSCSQTLNHNVMYWYQQKSSQAPKLLFHYYDKDFNNEADTPDNFQSRRPNTSFCFLDIRSPGLGDTAMYLCATSTRGLAYEQYFGPGTRLTVT.

The chain has TRBV7-3 and TRBJ2-1; D may correspond to TRBD1 or TRBD2 (6 bases each). Between the trimmed V and J ends, which lost 2 bases and 6 bases, there was a span of 11 bases. The CDR3 runs to 14 residues. CDR1 and CDR2 from the germline V gene are SGHTA and FQGTGA. The CDR3, as DNA: TGTGCCAGCAGCTTAGAGGGGGGCATCAATGAGCAGTTCTTC. Translating gives CASSLEGGINEQFF.

The V and J genes are TRBV19 and TRBJ2-7, with D hard to call. Germline V gives CDR1 LNHDA, CDR2 SQIVND (reference sequence). V was shortened by 9 bases and J by 2 bases, with 8 bases between the two germline ends. The CDR3 runs 11 residues. The CDR3 sequence: CASSQPYEQYF. The CDR3 DNA follows: TGTGCCAGCAGTCAACCCTACGAGCAGTACTTC.

Regarding this clonotype: One end of the junction does not line up with germline, which may come from a read error. The V call is TRBV2, the J call TRBJ1-4; 9 nucleotides line up with TRBD1. CDR1 is SNHLY and CDR2 is FYNNEI in the germline V gene. The CDR3 has 14 residues. CDR3 sequence reads: CASRDRATNEKLFF. The DNA for the CDR3 is TGTGCAAGCAGGGACAGGGCAACTAATGAAAAACTGTTTTTT. The whole variable domain, filled in from reference TRBV2 and TRBJ1-4, reads EPEVTQTPSHQVTQMGQEVILRCVPISNHLYFYWYRQILGQKVEFLVSFYNNEISEKSEIFDDQFSVERPDGSNFTLKIRSTKLEDSAMYFCASRDRATNEKLFFGSGTQLSVL.

This clonotype was detected ten times or more. The rearrangement links TRBV7-3 to TRBJ2-1, with D perhaps TRBD2 (6 bases). The germline gives CDR1 SGHTA, CDR2 FQGTGA. The CDR3 length is 13 residues. V gave up 5 bases and J gave up 9 bases, with 14 bases separating them. CDR3: CASSLFEGGEQFF. The CDR3 DNA sequence: TGTGCCAGCAGCCTATTTGAGGGAGGTGAGCAGTTCTTC.

This CDR3 is CASSDSLSSYNEQFF. Written as DNA, the CDR3 is TGTGCCAGTAGTGACAGTCTCAGCTCCTACAATGAGCAGTTCTTC. The V and J genes are TRBV19 and TRBJ2-1, with D possibly matching TRBD1 (5 bases). CDR1 is LNHDA, CDR2 SQIVND, per germline (reference sequence). CDR3 length: 15 amino acids. V was pared by 5 bases and J by 0 bases, with 11 bases between.

This clonotype was counted at least ten times. The chain couples TRBV7-3 to TRBJ1-6; TRBD1 aligns across 9 bases. In germline, CDR1 is SGHTA, CDR2 FQGTGA. The ends lost 5 bases at V and 9 bases at J; junction bases unmatched: 11. The CDR3 totals 16 residues. CDR3: CASSPDGQGTSSPLHF. CDR3 nucleotides: TGTGCCAGCAGCCCGGACGGACAGGGGACTAGTTCACCCCTCCACTTT.

This clonotype was seen many times. V gene TRBV19 combines with J gene TRBJ1-1; D may be TRBD1 (6 bases). The CDR3 has 16 residues. The V gene lost 3 bases and the J gene lost 7 bases, with 21 bases spanning the gap. From germline, CDR1 is LNHDA and CDR2 SQIVND (reference sequence). The CDR3 loop reads CASSMAGARTGSEAFF. The CDR3 DNA reads as TGTGCCAGTAGTATGGCAGGGGCCAGGACGGGAAGTGAAGCTTTCTTT.

The V and J genes are TRBV2 and TRBJ2-5, with TRBD2 matching over 11 bases. CDR1 SNHLY and CDR2 FYNNEI come from the germline V gene. V gave up 3 bases and J gave up 5 bases; unmatched junction bases: 14. The CDR3 consists of 18 residues. CDR3 coding DNA: TGTGCCAGCAGTGATTTTGCTAGCGGGGGGAACAAGTGGGAGACCCAGTACTTC. It is translated as CASSDFASGGNKWETQYF. The whole variable domain, remainder taken from reference TRBV2 and TRBJ2-5, is EPEVTQTPSHQVTQMGQEVILRCVPISNHLYFYWYRQILGQKVEFLVSFYNNEISEKSEIFDDQFSVERPDGSNFTLKIRSTKLEDSAMYFCASSDFASGGNKWETQYFGPGTRLLVL.

This sequence joins TRBV7-9 and TRBJ1-6; D is ambiguous. Trimming left V 7 bases short and J 4 bases short, with 17 bases between. CDR1 and CDR2 from the germline V gene are SEHNR and FQNEAQ (reference sequence). This CDR3 contains 16 residues. The CDR3 spells CASTAATDSYNSPLHF. CDR3 DNA sequence: TGTGCCAGCACAGCAGCTACAGACTCTTATAATTCACCCCTCCACTTT.

This clonotype was detected many times. The chain couples TRBV19 to TRBJ1-5; the match to TRBD1 covers 12 bases. The V segment lost 4 bases and the J segment 5 bases; nucleotides outside the gene matches: 9. CDR1 and CDR2 from the germline V gene are LNHDA and SQIVND (reference sequence). The CDR3 length is 17 residues. The CDR3 sequence is CASSTGTGGMIDQPQHF. The DNA of the CDR3 is TGTGCCAGTAGTACTGGGACAGGGGGCATGATAGATCAGCCCCAGCATTTT.

The genes are TRBV27 and TRBJ2-7; 11 nucleotides agree with TRBD2. V lost 7 bases to trimming and J lost 3 bases; unmatched junction nucleotides: 8. CDR3 length equals 15 residues. Germline V gives CDR1 MNHEY, CDR2 SMNVEV (reference sequence). CDR3 bases: TGTGCCAGCACATCCCTAGCGGGAGGCAACTACGAGCAGTACTTC. Protein: CASTSLAGGNYEQYF.

There are a few counts of this clonotype. This could be a read error, since a much larger clone is one nucleotide away. V is TRBV12-3 or TRBV12-4 and J is TRBJ2-2; D is undetermined. This CDR3 comprises 14 residues. In DNA form, the CDR3 reads TGTGCCAGCAGTTTGGCCAGGAACTCCGGGGAGCTGTTTTTT. This translates into CASSLARNSGELFF.

The V gene is TRBV19, the J gene TRBJ2-7; 8 bases are a match to TRBD1. This CDR3 contains 13 residues. Germline V gene sequence: CDR1 LNHDA, CDR2 SQIVND (reference sequence). J lost 7 bases, V lost 5 bases, and 7 bases had no gene match. This chain's CDR3 is CASSPTDREEQYF. CDR3 nucleotides: TGTGCCAGTAGTCCGACGGACAGGGAAGAGCAGTACTTC.

This clonotype has at least ten counts. The V gene is TRBV6-4, the J gene TRBJ1-6; tentatively, D is TRBD1 (6 bases). Germline assignment: CDR1 MRHNA and CDR2 SNTAGT. V was clipped by 2 bases and J by 3 bases, with 14 bases between them. The CDR3 extends over 17 amino acids. Here the CDR3 reads CASSDQRQVNYNSPLHF. The CDR3 nucleotides are TGTGCCAGCAGTGACCAGCGACAGGTAAACTATAATTCACCCCTCCACTTT.

This clonotype appeared a single time. This CDR3 is missing its conserved last phenylalanine or tryptophan, likely due to a read error. This rearrangement joins TRBV20-1 to TRBJ1-2; 11 bases fit TRBD1. From germline, CDR1 is DFQATT and CDR2 SNEGSKA (reference sequence). Trimming removed 2 bases from V and 4 bases from J; junction bases left unmatched: 12. The CDR3 consists of 17 residues. The CDR3 reads CSARNPGQGGVGYGYTL. DNA of the CDR3: TGCAGTGCTAGAAACCCGGGACAGGGGGGCGTCGGCTATGGCTACACCCTC.

This clonotype was recorded at least ten times. The chain has TRBV7-9 and TRBJ1-2; possibly TRBD1 for D (6 bases). From germline, CDR1 is SEHNR and CDR2 FQNEAQ (reference sequence). V shed 5 bases and J shed 6 bases, with 13 bases lying between them. This CDR3 region has 13 residues. CDR3 protein: CASSRQAENGYTF. The CDR3 nucleotides are TGTGCCAGCAGCCGACAGGCCGAAAATGGCTACACCTTC.

This clonotype came up a few times. The chain couples TRBV6-6 to TRBJ1-1; the D is unclear. Germline loops: CDR1 MNHNY, CDR2 SVGAGI (reference sequence). The CDR3 has 10 residues. Between the trimmed V and J ends, which lost 8 bases and 7 bases, there was a span of 8 bases. The CDR3 is CASFKGEAFF. For the CDR3, the DNA is TGTGCCAGCTTTAAAGGTGAAGCTTTCTTT.

The J gene is TRBJ2-5, the V gene TRBV9, with D perhaps matching TRBD1 (6 bases). The CDR3 totals 13 residues. Trimming took off 4 bases at V and 4 bases at J, with 11 bases between the two ends. CDR1 is SGDLS and CDR2 is YYNGEE in the germline V gene. The CDR3 coding sequence is TGTGCCAGCAGCCAGAGGGGGTTAGAGACCCAGTACTTC. Its translation: CASSQRGLETQYF.

This clonotype was found many times. The chain has TRBV3-1 and TRBJ2-7, with 10 bases lining up with TRBD1. Losses at the gene ends were 1 base for V and 4 bases for J; bases not matched to a gene: 7. Germline V gene lookup returns CDR1 LGHDT and CDR2 YNNKEL (reference sequence). The CDR3 runs 16 residues. Written as DNA, the CDR3 is TGTGCCAGCAGCCAAGCTTGGCGGACAGGGGGTTACGAGCAGTACTTC. This translates into CASSQAWRTGGYEQYF.

In its sample, this clonotype was seen many times. The J gene is TRBJ1-5, the V gene TRBV9; D is unclear. The germline CDR1 and CDR2 sequences are SGDLS and YYNGEE. This CDR3 comprises 15 residues. V was clipped by 1 base and J by 1 base, with 9 bases between them. The CDR3 DNA sequence: TGTGCCAGCAGCGTAAATTGGCAGAGCAATCAGCCCCAGCATTTT. It specifies CASSVNWQSNQPQHF. Filled out from reference TRBV9 and TRBJ1-5, the complete variable domain reads DSGVTQTPKHLITATGQRVTLRCSPRSGDLSVYWYQQSLDQGLQFLIQYYNGEERAKGNILERFSAQQFPDLHSELNLSSLELGDSALYFCASSVNWQSNQPQHFGDGTRLSIL.

The chain joins TRBV7-9 to TRBJ1-1; possible D gene TRBD1, 6 bases. Germline assignment: CDR1 SEHNR and CDR2 FQNEAQ (reference sequence). V gave up 5 bases and J gave up 9 bases, with 13 bases separating them. The CDR3 consists of 12 residues. The DNA of the CDR3 is TGTGCCAGCAGCGAAGACGGGACACAAGCTTTCTTT. Translated: CASSEDGTQAFF.